The rows below give T cell receptor beta chains drawn from one sample of a study of cytomegalovirus exposure and HLA in healthy donors. Profiled with immunoSEQ multiplex PCR; TCRdb holds only in-frame clones, not every one. This table has roughly 240,000 clones, around 80% appearing once. Sequencing was carried out using PBMCs. These receptors all come from a boy younger than 18 in good health and CMV-seronegative. The CDR3 runs from the conserved cysteine through the conserved F or W. The order of the fields is clone size, D gene, J gene, V gene, CDR3 DNA, CDR3 protein. The D gene is left open where the match is weak. Clone size is not always given. Where it is, it says once, few, many or a class for expanded clones.

>-|TRBD2|TRBJ2-7|TRBV27
TGTGCCAGCAGTTTATCGAGCGGGGCCGTCTACGAGCAGTACTTC
CASSLSSGAVYEQYF
>-|TRBD1|TRBJ2-7|TRBV25-1
TGTGCCAGCGGAACGACAGGGGGTCCCTACGAGCAGTACTTC
CASGTTGGPYEQYF
>-|-|TRBJ2-7|TRBV29-1
TGCAGCGTCGGTCGGAGTTTAGGCTCCTACGAGCAGTACTTC
CSVGRSLGSYEQYF
>-|TRBD1|TRBJ1-2|TRBV6-5
TGTGCCAGCAGGACGACAGGGTACCGGGACTATGGCTACACCTTC
CASRTTGYRDYGYTF
>-|TRBD1|TRBJ1-1|TRBV5-5
TGTGCCAGCAGCTTGGCCGGGACAGGGGGAGAAGCTTTCTTT
CASSLAGTGGEAFF
>once|-|TRBJ1-1|TRBV7-9
TGTGCCAGCAGCCCACCCTCGCTGGGGGCCCGAACTGAAGCTTTCTTT
CASSPPSLGARTEAFF
>-|-|TRBJ2-7|TRBV6-4
TGTGCCAGCAGTGAATACAGGGACCTCTACGAGCAGTACTTC
CASSEYRDLYEQYF
>few|TRBD1|TRBJ1-1|TRBV4-1
TGCGCCAGCAGCCAACCGACAGGGGGAGTCGCTGAAGCTTTCTTT
CASSQPTGGVAEAFF
>-|-|TRBJ1-1|TRBV7-3
TGTGCCAGCAGCTTTCTAGCTAACACTGAAGCTTTCTTT
CASSFLANTEAFF
>few|-|TRBJ2-1|TRBV27
TGTGCCAGCAGTTACATCAGCTCCTACAATGAGCAGTTCTTC
CASSYISSYNEQFF
>few|TRBD1|TRBJ1-1|TRBV30
TGTGCCTGGAGCAGGGGGGCCACTGAAGCTTTCTTT
CAWSRGATEAFF
>-|TRBD2|TRBJ2-3|TRBV11-2
TGTGCCAGCAGCAGACTAGCGGGATCAAGAGATACGCAGTATTTT
CASSRLAGSRDTQYF
>-|-|TRBJ1-2|TRBV11-2
TGTGCCAGCAGCCTCCGGACAGACAACTATGGCTACACCTTC
CASSLRTDNYGYTF
>-|TRBD1|TRBJ1-2|TRBV6-5
TGTGCCAGCAGTCGAGACAGGGACCAAGATTATGGCTACACCTTC
CASSRDRDQDYGYTF
>-|TRBD1|TRBJ1-2|TRBV5-6
TGTGCCAGCAGCCTGGGACAGCTATTCCTCTATGGCTACACCTTC
CASSLGQLFLYGYTF
>-|TRBD1|TRBJ2-5|TRBV9
TGTGCCAGCAGCGTGACAGGGGGAATAGAGACCCAGTACTTC
CASSVTGGIETQYF
>-|-|TRBJ2-4|TRBV19
TGTGCCAGTAGTATTTTGAGCAAAGCCAAAAACATTCAGTACTTC
CASSILSKAKNIQYF
>few|-|TRBJ2-6|TRBV19
TGTGCCAGTAGTCCCTCCCCGTCTGGGGCCAACGTCCTGACTTTC
CASSPSPSGANVLTF